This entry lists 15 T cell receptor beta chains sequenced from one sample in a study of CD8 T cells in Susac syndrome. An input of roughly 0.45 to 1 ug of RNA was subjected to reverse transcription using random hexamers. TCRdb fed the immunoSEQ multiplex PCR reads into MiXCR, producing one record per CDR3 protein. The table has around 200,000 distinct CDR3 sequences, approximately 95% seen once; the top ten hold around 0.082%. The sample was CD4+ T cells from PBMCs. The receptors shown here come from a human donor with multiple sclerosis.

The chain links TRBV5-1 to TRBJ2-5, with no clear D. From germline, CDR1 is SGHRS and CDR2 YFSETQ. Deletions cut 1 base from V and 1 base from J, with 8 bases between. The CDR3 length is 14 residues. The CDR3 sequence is CASSLKVPQETQYF. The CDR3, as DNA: TGCGCCAGCAGCTTGAAGGTGCCCCAAGAGACCCAGTACTTC.

CDR3 sequence: CASSWSGGGYNEQFF. CDR3 nucleotides: TGTGCCAGCAGCTGGAGCGGGGGGGGCTACAATGAGCAGTTCTTC. The chain carries TRBV5-4 and TRBJ2-1; 10 bases map to TRBD2. The CDR3 loop spans 15 amino acids. The junction had 3 bases not matched to a gene; V was cut back by 3 bases and J by 3 bases. Looked up from germline, CDR1 is SGHNT and CDR2 is YYREEE (reference sequence).

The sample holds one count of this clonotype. The CDR3 reads CASSPPGLVYEQFF. The CDR3 DNA follows: TGTGCCAGCTCACCACCGGGACTAGTTTATGAGCAGTTCTTC. The chain employs TRBV18 and TRBJ2-1, with 8 bases fitting TRBD2. This CDR3 comprises 14 residues. V lost 0 bases to trimming and J lost 8 bases; unmatched junction nucleotides: 3. Germline loops: CDR1 KGHSH, CDR2 LQKENI.

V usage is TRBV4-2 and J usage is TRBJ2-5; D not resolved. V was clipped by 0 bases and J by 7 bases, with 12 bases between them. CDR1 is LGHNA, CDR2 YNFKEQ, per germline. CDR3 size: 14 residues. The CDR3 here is CASSQDQAIGTQYF. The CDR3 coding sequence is TGTGCCAGCAGCCAAGATCAGGCCATTGGGACCCAGTACTTC.

The CDR3 sequence is CASSVGTPGSGTEAFF. As DNA, the CDR3 is TGTGCCAGCAGCGTAGGAACTCCCGGCTCGGGCACTGAAGCTTTCTTT. This chain links TRBV9 with TRBJ1-1, with D hard to call. The CDR3 contains 16 residues. Germline V gene data show CDR1 as SGDLS and CDR2 as YYNGEE. V lost 0 bases and J lost 4, with 16 bases in between.

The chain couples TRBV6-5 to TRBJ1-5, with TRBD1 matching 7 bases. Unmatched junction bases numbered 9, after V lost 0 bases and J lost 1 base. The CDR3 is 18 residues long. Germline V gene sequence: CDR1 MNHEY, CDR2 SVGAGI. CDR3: CASSYSALGQASNQPQHF. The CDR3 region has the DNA TGTGCCAGCAGTTACTCGGCCCTTGGACAGGCCAGCAATCAGCCCCAGCATTTT.

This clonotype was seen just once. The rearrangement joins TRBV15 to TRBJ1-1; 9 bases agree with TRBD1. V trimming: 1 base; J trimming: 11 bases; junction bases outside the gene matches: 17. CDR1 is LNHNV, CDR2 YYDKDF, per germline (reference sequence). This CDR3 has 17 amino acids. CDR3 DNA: TGTGCCACCAGCAGAGTACAGGGGGCGGCCAACTCGCCCTGGGCTTTCTTT. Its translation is CATSRVQGAANSPWAFF.

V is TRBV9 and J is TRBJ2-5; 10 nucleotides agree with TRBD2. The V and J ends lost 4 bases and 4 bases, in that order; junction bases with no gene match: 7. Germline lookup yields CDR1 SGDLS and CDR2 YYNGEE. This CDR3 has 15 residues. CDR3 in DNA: TGTGCCAGCAGCCCTTCCGGGACTAGCGTAGAGACCCAGTACTTC. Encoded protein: CASSPSGTSVETQYF.

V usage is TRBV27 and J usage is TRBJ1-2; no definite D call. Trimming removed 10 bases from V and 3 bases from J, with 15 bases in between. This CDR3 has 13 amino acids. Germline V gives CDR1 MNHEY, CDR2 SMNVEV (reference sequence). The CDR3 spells CATRGLSYYGYTF. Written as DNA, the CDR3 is TGTGCCACACGTGGTCTGAGCTACTATGGCTACACCTTC.

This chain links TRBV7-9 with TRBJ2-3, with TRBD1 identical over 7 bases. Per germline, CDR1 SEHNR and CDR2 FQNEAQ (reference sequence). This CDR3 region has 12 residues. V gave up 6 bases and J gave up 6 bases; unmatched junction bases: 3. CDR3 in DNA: TGTGCCAGCAGTAGGGGGCCGGATACGCAGTATTTT. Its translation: CASSRGPDTQYF.

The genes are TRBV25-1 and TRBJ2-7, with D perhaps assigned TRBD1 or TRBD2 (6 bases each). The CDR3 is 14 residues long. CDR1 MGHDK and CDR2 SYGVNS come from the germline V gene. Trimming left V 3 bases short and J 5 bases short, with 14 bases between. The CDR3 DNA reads TGTGCCAGCAGTGAGTTACAGGGAGGCCACGAGCAGTACTTC. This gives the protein CASSELQGGHEQYF.

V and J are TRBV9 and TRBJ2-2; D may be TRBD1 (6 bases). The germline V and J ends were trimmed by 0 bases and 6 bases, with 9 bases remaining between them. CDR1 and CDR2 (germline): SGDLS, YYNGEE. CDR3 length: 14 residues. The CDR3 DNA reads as TGTGCCAGCAGCGTAGCTCCAGGGGCCGGGGAGCTGTTTTTT. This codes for CASSVAPGAGELFF.

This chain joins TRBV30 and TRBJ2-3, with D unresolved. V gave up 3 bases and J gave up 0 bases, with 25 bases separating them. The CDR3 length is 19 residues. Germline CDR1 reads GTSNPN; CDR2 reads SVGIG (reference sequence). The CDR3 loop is CAWSGPGPPSSLSTDTQYF. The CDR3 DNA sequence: TGTGCCTGGAGCGGGCCGGGTCCGCCCAGCAGCCTAAGCACAGATACGCAGTATTTT. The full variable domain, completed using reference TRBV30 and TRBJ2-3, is SQTIHQWPATLVQPVGSPLSLECTVEGTSNPNLYWYRQAAGRGLQLLFYSVGIGQISSEVPQNLSASRPQDRQFILSSKKLLLSDSGFYLCAWSGPGPPSSLSTDTQYFGPGTRLTVL.

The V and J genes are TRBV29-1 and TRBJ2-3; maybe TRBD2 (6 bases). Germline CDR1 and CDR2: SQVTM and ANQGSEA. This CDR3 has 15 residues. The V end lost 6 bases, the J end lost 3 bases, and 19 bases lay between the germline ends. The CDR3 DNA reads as TGCAGCGTCGCCGGGGTCGCGGGGCGGACAGATACGCAGTATTTT. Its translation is CSVAGVAGRTDTQYF.

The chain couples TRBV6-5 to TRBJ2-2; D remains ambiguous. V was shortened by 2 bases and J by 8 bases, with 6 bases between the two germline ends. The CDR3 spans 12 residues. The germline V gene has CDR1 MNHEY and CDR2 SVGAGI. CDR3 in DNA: TGTGCCAGCAGTTACACTGTAGGGGAGCTGTTTTTT. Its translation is CASSYTVGELFF.